The 7 T cell receptor beta chains below all came from one sample that was sequenced in a study of T cells in localized non-small cell lung cancer. Using immunoSEQ multiplex PCR, the repertoire was profiled, and TCRdb retains in-frame clones only, with some absent. The table shows some 15,000 clones, with over 75% occurring only once. The material was peripheral blood mononuclear cells, obtained before any cancer treatment. Receptor source: a male donor at least 60 years old with stage II lung adenocarcinoma.

This clone appeared a single time. The genes are TRBV2 and TRBJ2-3, with a possible D match to TRBD1 (5 bases). The CDR3 totals 17 residues. Trimming left V 7 bases short and J 6 bases short, with 26 bases between. Per the germline V gene, CDR1 is SNHLY and CDR2 is FYNNEI. The DNA for the CDR3 is TGTGCCAGCAACAAACAGGACCGCCCTACAAACACGGATACGCAGTATTTT. Its protein product is CASNKQDRPTNTDTQYF.

This clone has just one count. J is TRBJ2-1 and V is TRBV6-6; 10 bases agree with TRBD2. V shed 8 bases, J shed 10 bases, and the junction held 14 bases outside the gene matches. CDR1 MNHNY and CDR2 SVGAGI come from the germline V gene (reference sequence). The CDR3 spans 15 residues. CDR3 in amino acids: CASPPLAGVGHEQFF. As DNA, the CDR3 is TGTGCCAGCCCACCCCTAGCGGGAGTCGGGCACGAGCAGTTCTTC.

The rearrangement uses TRBV5-1 and TRBJ1-2, with D unclear. The CDR3 has 15 residues. In germline, CDR1 is SGHRS, CDR2 YFSETQ. V was cut by 2 bases and J by 0 bases, with 11 bases left in between. The CDR3 DNA is TGCGCCAGCAGCTTACAGCCAACAACTAACTATGGCTACACCTTC. It encodes CASSLQPTTNYGYTF.

The chain employs TRBV5-6 and TRBJ2-1; D uncertain. CDR1 SGHDT and CDR2 YYEEEE come from the germline V gene. V lost 1 base and J lost 4, with 6 bases in between. The CDR3 is 13 residues long. The CDR3 coding sequence is TGTGCCAGCAGCTTGAGAAAATACAATGAGCAGTTCTTC. This sequence encodes CASSLRKYNEQFF. The full variable domain, rest sourced from reference TRBV5-6 and TRBJ2-1, is DAGVTQSPTHLIKTRGQQVTLRCSPKSGHDTVSWYQQALGQGPQFIFQYYEEEERQRGNFPDRFSGHQFPNYSSELNVNALLLGDSALYLCASSLRKYNEQFFGPGTRLTVL.

Notes on this clone: Because the CDR3 is missing its conserved closing phenylalanine or tryptophan, this is likely a read error. The chain recombines TRBV5-4 with TRBJ1-1, with D possibly being TRBD1 (5 bases). Trimming left V 4 bases short and J 5 bases short, with 15 bases between. CDR1 and CDR2 from the germline V gene are SGHNT and YYREEE (reference sequence). The CDR3 loop spans 14 amino acids. CDR3 nucleotide sequence: TGTGCCAGCAGCGCCGGGGGTTTAGGAACTGAAGCTTTCCTT. Protein product: CASSAGGLGTEAFL.

The chain carries TRBV19 and TRBJ2-2; 10 bases line up with TRBD1. The CDR3 runs 13 residues. V lost 5 bases, J lost 6 bases, and 0 bases stayed unmatched. The germline CDR1 and CDR2 sequences are LNHDA and SQIVND (reference sequence). The CDR3 loop is CASSGTGAGELFF. As DNA, the CDR3 is TGTGCCAGTAGTGGGACAGGGGCCGGGGAGCTGTTTTTT.

The chain links TRBV5-8 to TRBJ1-1; tentatively, D is TRBD1 (5 bases). CDR1 and CDR2 from the germline V gene are SGHTS and YDEGEE. V was trimmed by 4 bases and J by 1 base, leaving 14 bases between them. CDR3 length: 15 residues. CDR3 sequence: CASSTERRGNTEAFF. The CDR3 nucleotides are TGTGCCAGCAGCACGGAGAGAAGGGGGAACACTGAAGCTTTCTTT.